This TCR beta chain was documented in a study of blood T cell repertoires in COVID-19. V lost 11 bases and J lost 6; bases outside the gene matches: 10. This CDR3 spans 13 amino acids. CDR1 SGHTA and CDR2 FQGNSA come from the germline V gene. The protocol was immunoSEQ multiplex PCR, while the TCRdb copy is restricted to in-frame clones and leaves out a portion. The sample carries 200,000 to 250,000 clones, about nine tenths recorded once. The receptor comes from a woman between 18 and 30 years old who had recovered from COVID-19. Sequencing was carried out using PBMCs or T cells enriched from blood (not recorded which). The V call is TRBV7-2, the J call TRBJ2-1, with 7 bases aligning to TRBD2. CDR3 in DNA: TGTGCCGGGGGAAGGCCGGGGGGCAATGAGCAGTTCTTC. It specifies CAGGRPGGNEQFF.